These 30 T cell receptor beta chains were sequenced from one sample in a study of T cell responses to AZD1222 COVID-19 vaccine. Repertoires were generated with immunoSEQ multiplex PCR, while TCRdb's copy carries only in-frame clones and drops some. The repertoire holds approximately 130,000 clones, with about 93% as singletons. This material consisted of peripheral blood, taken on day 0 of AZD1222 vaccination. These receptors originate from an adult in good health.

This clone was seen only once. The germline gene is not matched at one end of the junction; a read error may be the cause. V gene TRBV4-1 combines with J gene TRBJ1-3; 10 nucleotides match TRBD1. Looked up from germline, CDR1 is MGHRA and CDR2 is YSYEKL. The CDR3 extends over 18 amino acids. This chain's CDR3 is CASSEEGTGVLSGNTIYF. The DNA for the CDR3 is TGCGCCAGCAGCGAAGAGGGGACAGGGGTCCTCTCTGGAAACACCATATATTTT.

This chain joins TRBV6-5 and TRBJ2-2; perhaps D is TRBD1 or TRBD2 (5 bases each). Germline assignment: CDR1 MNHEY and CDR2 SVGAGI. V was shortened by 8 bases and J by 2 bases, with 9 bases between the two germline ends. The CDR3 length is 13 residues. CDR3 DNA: TGTGCCAGCGGGGGACCTAACACCGGGGAGCTGTTTTTT. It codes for CASGGPNTGELFF.

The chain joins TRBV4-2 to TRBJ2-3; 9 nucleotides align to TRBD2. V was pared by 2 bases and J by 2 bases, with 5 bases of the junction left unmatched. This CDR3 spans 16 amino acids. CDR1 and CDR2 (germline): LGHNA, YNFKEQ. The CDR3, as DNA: TGTGCCAGCAGCCAAAGGGTAGCGGGAGACACAGATACGCAGTATTTT. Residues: CASSQRVAGDTDTQYF.

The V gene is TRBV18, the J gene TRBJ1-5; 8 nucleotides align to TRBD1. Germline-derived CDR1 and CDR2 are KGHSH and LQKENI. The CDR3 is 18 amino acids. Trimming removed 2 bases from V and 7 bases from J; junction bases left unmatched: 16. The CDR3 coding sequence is TGTGCCAGCTCACCAATGGGGGTGGACAGGGTAGGCGCCCAGCCCCAGCATTTT. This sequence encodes CASSPMGVDRVGAQPQHF.

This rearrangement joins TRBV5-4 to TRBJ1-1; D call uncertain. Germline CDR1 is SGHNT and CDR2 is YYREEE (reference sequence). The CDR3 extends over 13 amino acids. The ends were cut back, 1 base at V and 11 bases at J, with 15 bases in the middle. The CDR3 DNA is TGTGCCAGCAGCTTGAACAGCTTAGGAGACGCTTTCTTT. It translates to CASSLNSLGDAFF.

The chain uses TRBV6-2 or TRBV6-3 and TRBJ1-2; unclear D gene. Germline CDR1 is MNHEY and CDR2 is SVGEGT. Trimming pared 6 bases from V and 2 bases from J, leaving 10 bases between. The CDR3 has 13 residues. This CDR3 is CASSPRPNYGYTF. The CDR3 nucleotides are TGTGCCAGCAGCCCCCGCCCGAACTATGGCTACACCTTC.

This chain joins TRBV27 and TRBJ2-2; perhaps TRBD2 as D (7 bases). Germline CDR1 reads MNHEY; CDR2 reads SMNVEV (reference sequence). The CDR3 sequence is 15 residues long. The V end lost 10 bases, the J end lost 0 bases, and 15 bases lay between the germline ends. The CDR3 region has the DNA TGTGCCACAAGGCGGGGGCGTACGAACACCGGGGAGCTGTTTTTT. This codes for CATRRGRTNTGELFF.

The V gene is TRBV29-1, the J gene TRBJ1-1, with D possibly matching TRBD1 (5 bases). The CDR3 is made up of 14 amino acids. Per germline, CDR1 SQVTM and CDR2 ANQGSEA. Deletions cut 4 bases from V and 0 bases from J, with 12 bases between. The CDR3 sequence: CSVGGRLMNTEAFF. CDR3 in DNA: TGCAGCGTTGGGGGCAGGTTAATGAACACTGAAGCTTTCTTT.

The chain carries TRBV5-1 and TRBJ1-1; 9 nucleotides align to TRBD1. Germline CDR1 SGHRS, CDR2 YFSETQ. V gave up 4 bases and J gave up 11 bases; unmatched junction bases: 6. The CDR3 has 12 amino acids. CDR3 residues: CASSPGQGSAFF. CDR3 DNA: TGCGCCAGCAGCCCTGGACAGGGGAGTGCTTTCTTT. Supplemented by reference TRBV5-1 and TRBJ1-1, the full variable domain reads KAGVTQTPRYLIKTRGQQVTLSCSPISGHRSVSWYQQTPGQGLQFLFEYFSETQRNKGNFPGRFSGRQFSNSRSEMNVSTLELGDSALYLCASSPGQGSAFFGQGTRLTVV.

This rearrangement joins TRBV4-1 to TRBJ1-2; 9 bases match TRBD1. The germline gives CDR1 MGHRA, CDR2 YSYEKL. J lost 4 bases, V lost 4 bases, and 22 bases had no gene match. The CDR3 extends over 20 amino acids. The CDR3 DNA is TGCGCCAGCAGCCGCGCCGCCGCCGGTACTGGGACAGGGATCCGCTATGGCTACACCTTC. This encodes CASSRAAAGTGTGIRYGYTF.

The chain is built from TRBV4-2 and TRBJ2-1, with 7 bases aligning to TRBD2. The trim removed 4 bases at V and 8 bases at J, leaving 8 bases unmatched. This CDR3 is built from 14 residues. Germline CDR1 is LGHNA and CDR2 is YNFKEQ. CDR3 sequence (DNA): TGTGCCAGCAGCCGGGTCGGGGGGTACGATGAGCAGTTCTTC. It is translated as CASSRVGGYDEQFF.

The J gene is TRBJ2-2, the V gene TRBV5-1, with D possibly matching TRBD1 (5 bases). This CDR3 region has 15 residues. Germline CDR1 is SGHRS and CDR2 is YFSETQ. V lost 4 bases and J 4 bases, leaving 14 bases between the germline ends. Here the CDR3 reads CASSAGNTGTGELFF. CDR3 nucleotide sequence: TGCGCCAGCAGCGCAGGGAATACAGGCACCGGGGAGCTGTTTTTT.

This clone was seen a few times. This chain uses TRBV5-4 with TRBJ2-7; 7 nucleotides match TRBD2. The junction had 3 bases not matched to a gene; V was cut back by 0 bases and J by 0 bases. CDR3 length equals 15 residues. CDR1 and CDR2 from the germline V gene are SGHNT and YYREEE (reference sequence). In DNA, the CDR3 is TGTGCCAGCAGCTTGGGGGAGGGACCCTCCTACGAGCAGTACTTC. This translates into CASSLGEGPSYEQYF.

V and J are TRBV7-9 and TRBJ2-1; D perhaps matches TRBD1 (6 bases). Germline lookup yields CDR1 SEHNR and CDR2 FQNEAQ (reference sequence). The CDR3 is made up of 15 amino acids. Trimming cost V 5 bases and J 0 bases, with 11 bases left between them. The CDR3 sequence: CASSHHRDSYNEQFF. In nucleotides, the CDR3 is TGTGCCAGCAGCCATCACAGGGACTCCTACAATGAGCAGTTCTTC.

CDR3 bases: TGCGCCAGCAGTGAATCGGGGCTCACTGAAGCTTTCTTT. Translation: CASSESGLTEAFF. The chain uses TRBV10-1 and TRBJ1-1; maybe TRBD1 (5 bases). Trimming took off 3 bases at V and 4 bases at J, with 9 bases between the two ends. The CDR3 extends over 13 amino acids. From germline, CDR1 is WNHNN and CDR2 SYGVQD (reference sequence).

CDR3 sequence reads: CASSQGIGGSEKLFF. CDR3 sequence (DNA): TGTGCCAGCTCACAGGGGATCGGGGGCTCAGAAAAACTGTTTTTT. This sequence joins TRBV18 and TRBJ1-4; weak D call: TRBD1 (6 bases). Per germline, CDR1 KGHSH and CDR2 LQKENI. V was shortened by 4 bases and J by 8 bases, with 17 bases between the two germline ends. This CDR3 has 15 amino acids. Supplemented by reference TRBV18 and TRBJ1-4, the full variable domain reads NAGVMQNPRHLVRRRGQEARLRCSPMKGHSHVYWYRQLPEEGLKFMVYLQKENIIDESGMPKERFSAEFPKEGPSILRIQQVVRGDSAAYFCASSQGIGGSEKLFFGSGTQLSVL.

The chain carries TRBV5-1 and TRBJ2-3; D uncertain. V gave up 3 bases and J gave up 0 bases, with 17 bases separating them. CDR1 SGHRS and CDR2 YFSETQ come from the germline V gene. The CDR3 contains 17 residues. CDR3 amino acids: CASSWTLTDSSTDTQYF. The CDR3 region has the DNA TGCGCCAGCAGCTGGACCCTCACGGATTCTAGCACAGATACGCAGTATTTT.

The CDR3 spells CASSPGNSPGANVLTF. CDR3 DNA sequence: TGCGCCAGCAGTCCCGGGAACTCCCCTGGGGCCAACGTCCTGACTTTC. The chain recombines TRBV5-1 with TRBJ2-6; possible D gene TRBD2, 5 bases. CDR3 length: 16 residues. The V gene's germline CDR1 is SGHRS and CDR2 YFSETQ. The V end was cut by 5 bases, the J end by 2 bases, with 14 bases between.

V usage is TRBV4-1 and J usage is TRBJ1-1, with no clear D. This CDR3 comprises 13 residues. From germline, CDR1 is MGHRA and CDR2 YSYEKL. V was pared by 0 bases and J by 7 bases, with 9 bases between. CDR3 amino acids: CASSQDWAGEAFF. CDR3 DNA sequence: TGCGCCAGCAGCCAAGATTGGGCCGGTGAAGCTTTCTTT.

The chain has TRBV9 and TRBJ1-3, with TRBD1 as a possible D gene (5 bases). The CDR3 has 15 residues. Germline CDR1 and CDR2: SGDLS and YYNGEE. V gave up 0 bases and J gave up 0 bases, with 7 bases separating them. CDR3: CASSVGQGSGNTIYF. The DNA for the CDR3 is TGTGCCAGCAGCGTAGGTCAGGGCTCTGGAAACACCATATATTTT.

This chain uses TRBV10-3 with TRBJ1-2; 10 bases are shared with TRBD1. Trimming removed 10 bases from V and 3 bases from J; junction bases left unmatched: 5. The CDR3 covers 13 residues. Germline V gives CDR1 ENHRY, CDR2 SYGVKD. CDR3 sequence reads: CATSDRGYYGYTF. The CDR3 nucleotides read TGTGCCACCTCGGACAGGGGGTACTATGGCTACACCTTC.

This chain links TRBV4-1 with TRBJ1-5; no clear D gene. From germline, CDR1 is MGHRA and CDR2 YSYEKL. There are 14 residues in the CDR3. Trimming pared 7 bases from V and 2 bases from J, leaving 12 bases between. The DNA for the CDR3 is TGCGCCAGCACCCCCGGCGTGGGCAATCAGCCCCAGCATTTT. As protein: CASTPGVGNQPQHF.

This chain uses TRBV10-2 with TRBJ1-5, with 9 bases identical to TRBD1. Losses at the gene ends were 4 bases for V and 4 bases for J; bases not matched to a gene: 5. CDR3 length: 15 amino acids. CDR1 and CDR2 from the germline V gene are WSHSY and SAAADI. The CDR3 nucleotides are TGCGCCAGCAGTGGACAGGGGGTAGGGAATCAGCCCCAGCATTTT. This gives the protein CASSGQGVGNQPQHF.

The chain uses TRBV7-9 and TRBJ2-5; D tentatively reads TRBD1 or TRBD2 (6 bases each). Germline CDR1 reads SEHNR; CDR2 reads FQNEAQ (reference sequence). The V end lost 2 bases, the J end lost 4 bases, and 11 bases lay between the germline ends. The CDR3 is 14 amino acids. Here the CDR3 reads CASSLRGGRETQYF. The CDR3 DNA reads TGTGCCAGCAGCTTACGTGGGGGGCGAGAGACCCAGTACTTC. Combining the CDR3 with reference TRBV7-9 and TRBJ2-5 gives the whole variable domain DTGVSQNPRHKITKRGQNVTFRCDPISEHNRLYWYRQTLGQGPEFLTYFQNEAQLEKSRLLSDRFSAERPKGSFSTLEIQRTEQGDSAMYLCASSLRGGRETQYFGPGTRLLVL.

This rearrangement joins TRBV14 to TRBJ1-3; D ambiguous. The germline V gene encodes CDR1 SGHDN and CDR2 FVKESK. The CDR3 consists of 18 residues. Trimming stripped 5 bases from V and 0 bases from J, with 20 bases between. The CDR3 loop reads CASSKFDKLGSSGNTIYF. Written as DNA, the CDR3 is TGTGCCAGCAGCAAGTTTGATAAGCTGGGAAGCTCTGGAAACACCATATATTTT. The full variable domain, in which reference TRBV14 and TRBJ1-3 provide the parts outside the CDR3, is EAGVTQFPSHSVIEKGQTVTLRCDPISGHDNLYWYRRVMGKEIKFLLHFVKESKQDESGMPNNRFLAERTGGTYSTLKVQPAELEDSGVYFCASSKFDKLGSSGNTIYFGEGSWLTVV.

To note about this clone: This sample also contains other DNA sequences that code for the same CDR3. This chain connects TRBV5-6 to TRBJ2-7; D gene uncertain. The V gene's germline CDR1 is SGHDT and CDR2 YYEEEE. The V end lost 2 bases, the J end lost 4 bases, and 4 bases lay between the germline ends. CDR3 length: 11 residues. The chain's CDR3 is CASSFGYEQYF. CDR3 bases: TGTGCCAGCAGCTTTGGTTACGAGCAGTACTTC. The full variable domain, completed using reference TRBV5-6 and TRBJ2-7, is DAGVTQSPTHLIKTRGQQVTLRCSPKSGHDTVSWYQQALGQGPQFIFQYYEEEERQRGNFPDRFSGHQFPNYSSELNVNALLLGDSALYLCASSFGYEQYFGPGTRLTVT.

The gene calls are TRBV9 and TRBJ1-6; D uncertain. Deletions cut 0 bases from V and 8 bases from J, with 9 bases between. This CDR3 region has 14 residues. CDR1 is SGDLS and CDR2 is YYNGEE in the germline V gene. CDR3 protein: CASSVGAVDSPLHF. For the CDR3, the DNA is TGTGCCAGCAGCGTAGGGGCAGTGGATTCACCCCTCCACTTT.

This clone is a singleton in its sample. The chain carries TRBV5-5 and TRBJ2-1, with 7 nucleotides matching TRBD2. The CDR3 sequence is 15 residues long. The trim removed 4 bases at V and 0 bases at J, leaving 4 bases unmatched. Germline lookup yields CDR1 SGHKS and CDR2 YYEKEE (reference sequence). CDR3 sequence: CASSLGGSSYNEQFF. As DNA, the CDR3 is TGTGCCAGCAGCCTGGGGGGGAGCTCCTACAATGAGCAGTTCTTC. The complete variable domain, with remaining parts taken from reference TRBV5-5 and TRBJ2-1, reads DAGVTQSPTHLIKTRGQQVTLRCSPISGHKSVSWYQQVLGQGPQFIFQYYEKEERGRGNFPDRFSARQFPNYSSELNVNALLLGDSALYLCASSLGGSSYNEQFFGPGTRLTVL.

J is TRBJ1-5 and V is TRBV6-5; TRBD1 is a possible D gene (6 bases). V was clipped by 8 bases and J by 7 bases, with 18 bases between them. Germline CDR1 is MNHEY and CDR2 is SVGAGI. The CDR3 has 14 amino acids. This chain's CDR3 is CASRNVGARQPQHF. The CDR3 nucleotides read TGTGCCAGCCGTAACGTGGGGGCGAGGCAGCCCCAGCATTTT.

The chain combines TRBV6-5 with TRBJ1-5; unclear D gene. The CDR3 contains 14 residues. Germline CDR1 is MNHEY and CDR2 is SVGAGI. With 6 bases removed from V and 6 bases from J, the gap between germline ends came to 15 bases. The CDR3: CASSDSRGRQPQHF. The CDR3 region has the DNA TGTGCCAGCAGCGACTCTCGTGGTCGTCAGCCCCAGCATTTT.